One sample yielded the 10 T cell receptor beta chains listed below, sequenced in a study of OX40 agonist ivuxolimab in advanced cancers. The method was the immunoSEQ multiplex PCR assay. The table was pulled from immuneACCESS by TCRdb, which kept in-frame rearrangements only. Such tables lose some clones; where checked, under half of the loss comes from unresolved V genes, and the rest has no known cause. Present in this sample are tens of thousands of clones, more than 85% of which were seen just once. Under 0.35% of the sample is held by the ten biggest clonotypes. Sequenced material: CD4+ or CD8+ T cells sorted from blood, taken in a trial of the OX40 agonist ivuxolimab. Receptors were obtained from an adult with an advanced solid tumor such as melanoma, head and neck, liver or kidney cancer.

This clone has a single count. The V and J genes are TRBV7-8 and TRBJ2-1; 7 bases align to TRBD2. The germline V gene encodes CDR1 SGHVS and CDR2 FQNEAQ. This CDR3 has 15 residues. The ends lost 5 bases at V and 3 bases at J; junction bases unmatched: 7. The CDR3 sequence: CASSLAGTNYNEQFF. DNA for the CDR3: TGTGCCAGCAGCCTCGCCGGGACTAACTACAATGAGCAGTTCTTC.

This chain connects TRBV5-8 to TRBJ2-6; D possibly corresponds to TRBD1 (6 bases). The CDR3 loop spans 18 amino acids. The germline CDR1 and CDR2 sequences are SGHTS and YDEGEE. Trimming took off 1 base at V and 0 bases at J, with 14 bases between the two ends. CDR3 bases: TGTGCCAGCAGCTTGACGACAGGAGGTCGCTCTGGGGCCAACGTCCTGACTTTC. Its protein is CASSLTTGGRSGANVLTF.

The chain is built from TRBV19 and TRBJ2-7; unclear D gene. Between the trimmed V and J ends, which lost 8 bases and 0 bases, there was a span of 14 bases. Germline V lookup: CDR1 LNHDA, CDR2 SQIVND (reference sequence). This CDR3 has 14 residues. The CDR3 DNA reads as TGTGCCAGTTCCCGTTTGGGATCCTCCTACGAGCAGTACTTC. Residues: CASSRLGSSYEQYF.

The chain couples TRBV7-7 to TRBJ2-5; 7 nucleotides align to TRBD2. Germline V CDR1 and CDR2: SSHAT, FNYEAQ (reference sequence). The CDR3 has 15 amino acids. DNA for the CDR3: TGTGCTAGCGGACCGGGACCACGGCGGGGGGAGACCCAGTACTTC. Amino acid sequence: CASGPGPRRGETQYF.

This clone was seen once. The rearrangement joins TRBV5-1 to TRBJ2-3; TRBD2 might be the D (6 bases). CDR3 length: 15 residues. Germline CDR1 reads SGHRS; CDR2 reads YFSETQ. Trimming took 6 bases from V and 2 from J, leaving 16 bases between them. The CDR3, as DNA: TGCGCCAGCACCGAATGGGGACTGGCCACAGATACGCAGTATTTT. It encodes CASTEWGLATDTQYF.

This clone was seen only a few times. This rearrangement joins TRBV7-6 to TRBJ2-2, with D uncertain. The V end lost 3 bases, the J end lost 6 bases, and 17 bases lay between the germline ends. This CDR3 has 16 residues. The germline V gene encodes CDR1 SGHVS and CDR2 FNYEAQ. As DNA, the CDR3 is TGTGCCAGCAGCTTGACCGAGATGGTTCGGTCCGGGGAGCTGTTTTTT. It is translated as CASSLTEMVRSGELFF.

The gene calls are TRBV5-1 and TRBJ2-1; the match to TRBD2 covers 10 bases. V was pared by 2 bases and J by 0 bases, with 8 bases of the junction left unmatched. Germline values: CDR1 SGHRS, CDR2 YFSETQ. The CDR3 covers 18 residues. The CDR3 region is CASSFTLAGERSYNEQFF. The DNA of the CDR3 is TGCGCCAGCAGCTTTACCCTAGCGGGAGAGCGCTCCTACAATGAGCAGTTCTTC. The variable domain in full, completed from reference TRBV5-1 and TRBJ2-1, reads KAGVTQTPRYLIKTRGQQVTLSCSPISGHRSVSWYQQTPGQGLQFLFEYFSETQRNKGNFPGRFSGRQFSNSRSEMNVSTLELGDSALYLCASSFTLAGERSYNEQFFGPGTRLTVL.

The chain joins TRBV11-2 to TRBJ2-7; tentative D call: TRBD2 (6 bases). V shed 6 bases and J shed 6 bases, with 24 bases lying between them. CDR1 is SGHAT, CDR2 FQNNGV, per germline. The CDR3 length is 16 residues. CDR3: CASSTISGRAEREQYF. DNA of the CDR3: TGTGCCAGCAGTACAATTAGCGGAAGAGCTGAGCGCGAGCAGTACTTC.

The V call is TRBV7-3, the J call TRBJ2-1; 12 bases align to TRBD2. Germline CDR1 SGHTA, CDR2 FQGTGA. This CDR3 comprises 15 residues. J lost 7 bases, V lost 0 bases, and 1 base had no gene match. The CDR3: CASSLTGTSGNEQFF. The CDR3 DNA is TGTGCCAGCAGCTTAACGGGGACTAGCGGGAATGAGCAGTTCTTC.

This sequence joins TRBV6-5 and TRBJ1-1, with unresolved D. CDR3 length equals 12 residues. V was clipped by 5 bases and J by 4 bases, with 8 bases between them. Germline V lookup: CDR1 MNHEY, CDR2 SVGAGI. CDR3 DNA sequence: TGTGCCAGCAGTCAGGTGGGCACTGAAGCTTTCTTT. It yields the protein CASSQVGTEAFF.